This T cell receptor (beta chain) was identified during a study of CD8+ T cells in alopecia areata. cDNA reverse transcribed from extracted RNA served as the sequencing template. Repertoires were generated with immunoSEQ multiplex PCR, while TCRdb's copy carries only in-frame clones and drops some. The sample lists 90,000 or so clones, 44% seen once, with 15% to 20% in the top ten. Stated treatment: oral pan-JAK inhibitor, 5-10 mg twice daily. A remark on this clone: The target antigen is unknown.

V was pared by 4 bases and J by 4 bases, with 4 bases of the junction left unmatched. Germline CDR1 reads SQVTM; CDR2 reads ANQGSEA. CDR3 length equals 14 residues. Points from the study as a whole: Higher clonality than in normal scalp was seen in lesional scalp, especially alopecia totalis/universalis. Under tofacitinib, fewer expanded CD8+ clones appeared among the top 100 scalp clones.

V is TRBV29-1 and J is TRBJ2-1, with 10 bases fitting TRBD1. This TCR derives from a human donor with alopecia areata. Here the sequenced sample was CD8+ T cells sorted from blood, taken at week 24, from a patient treated with tofacitinib. CDR3 loop: CSVGGTGDYNEQFF. In DNA form, the CDR3 reads TGCAGCGTTGGAGGGACAGGGGATTACAATGAGCAGTTCTTC.